The sample holds a few counts of the clone carrying this T cell receptor (beta chain). This specimen belongs to a study of shared clonotypes between healthy human individuals. Study-level background: There were three CD4 naive, three CD4 memory, two CD8 naive and one CD8 memory plates per donor.

TCRdb's copy holds only in-frame clones and misses some; the assay was immunoSEQ multiplex PCR. The table includes about 330,000 clones, roughly 70% detected once. The germline V gene has CDR1 SGHRS and CDR2 YFSETQ. Trimming removed 0 bases from V and 7 bases from J; junction bases left unmatched: 5. The CDR3 is made up of 15 amino acids. The donors, healthy adults who were HIV-negative, had experienced no recent acute infections or vaccinations. Sequencing input: memory CD4+ T cells sorted from blood. Sample subset: CD45RA-negative fraction. The chain joins TRBV5-1 to TRBJ2-1, with 9 bases lining up with TRBD2. This clonotype was sampled from a man aged 25 to 40 in good health. CDR3 loop: CASSLVASGENEQFF. The CDR3 coding sequence is TGCGCCAGCAGCTTGGTCGCTAGCGGGGAAAATGAGCAGTTCTTC.